In its sample, the clone carrying this T cell receptor beta chain was seen many times. Specified time point: newly diagnosed GD, antithyroid drugs for less than 3 months. Isolated PBMC RNA provided the starting material for the TCR library. This record belongs to a study of regulatory T cells in long-lasting Graves disease. According to the study, TCR beta libraries were built with iRepertoire HTBI primers and CDR3-region Arm-PCR. In TCRdb, the multiplex PCR reads were re-called with MiXCR into one record per CDR3 protein. This sample has around 420,000 distinct CDR3 sequences, with 15% found just once. V gave up 4 bases and J gave up 7 bases, with 8 bases separating them. The CDR3 consists of 13 residues. Germline V gives CDR1 LNHDA, CDR2 SQIVND (reference sequence). These same records also appear under a second study, on T cells in Graves' hyperthyroidism and ophthalmopathy.

The TCR originated in a woman in her thirties or forties with Graves disease. The starting material was peripheral blood mononuclear cells (PBMCs), obtained at new diagnosis, from a patient treated with antithyroid drugs. The chain carries TRBV19 and TRBJ1-6; tentative D call: TRBD1 (5 bases). CDR3 sequence (DNA): TGTGCCAGTAGTAGGGGACGCAATTCACCCCTCCACTTT. Its protein is CASSRGRNSPLHF.